These 11 T cell receptor beta chains originate from one sample sequenced in a study of regulatory T cells in long-lasting Graves disease. Time point specified: persistent/refractory GD, antithyroid drugs over 5 years with positive TRAb. Isolated PBMC RNA provided the starting material for the TCR library. Building of the TCR beta libraries involved iRepertoire HTBI primers and Arm-PCR of CDR3 regions. Each CDR3 protein gets one entry after TCRdb re-called the multiplex PCR reads with MiXCR. The sample lists 350,000 to 500,000 distinct CDR3 sequences, approximately 22% occurring once. The sample was peripheral blood mononuclear cells (PBMCs), taken when the disease was refractory, from a patient treated with antithyroid drugs. The source of these receptors is a female donor with Graves disease.

The sample holds many counts of this clonotype. The CDR3 DNA follows: TGTGCCAGCAGTGGGAGACTAGCGGGAGGTCTAGAGACCCAGTACTTC. It yields the protein CASSGRLAGGLETQYF. The chain recombines TRBV2 with TRBJ2-5; 13 nucleotides line up with TRBD2. CDR1 SNHLY and CDR2 FYNNEI come from the germline V gene. The CDR3 loop spans 16 amino acids. With V trimmed by 4 bases and J by 4 bases, 6 bases remained unmatched. The full variable domain, rest sourced from reference TRBV2 and TRBJ2-5, is EPEVTQTPSHQVTQMGQEVILRCVPISNHLYFYWYRQILGQKVEFLVSFYNNEISEKSEIFDDQFSVERPDGSNFTLKIRSTKLEDSAMYFCASSGRLAGGLETQYFGPGTRLLVL.

V usage is TRBV11-2 and J usage is TRBJ1-5; D gene unclear. Between the trimmed V and J ends, which lost 5 bases and 0 bases, there was a span of 11 bases. The CDR3 consists of 15 residues. Germline V gives CDR1 SGHAT, CDR2 FQNNGV. The CDR3 loop reads CASSPGEYSNQPQHF. CDR3 bases: TGTGCCAGCAGCCCGGGAGAATATAGCAATCAGCCCCAGCATTTT.

This clonotype was seen many times. The J gene is TRBJ2-5, the V gene TRBV28; 8 bases are shared with TRBD1. The CDR3 totals 15 residues. The germline V gene encodes CDR1 MDHEN and CDR2 SYDVKM. The ends lost 5 bases at V and 2 bases at J; junction bases unmatched: 7. The CDR3 DNA sequence: TGTGCCAGCAGTCGGACAGGGAACTCTCAAGAGACCCAGTACTTC. Protein: CASSRTGNSQETQYF.

This clonotype was detected a few times. The gene calls are TRBV28 and TRBJ2-3; D gene ambiguous. The length of the CDR3 is 11 residues. The germline gives CDR1 MDHEN, CDR2 SYDVKM. V gave up 6 bases and J gave up 8 bases, with 9 bases separating them. The CDR3 region has the DNA TGTGCCAGCAGCGCTGAGGCTACGCAGTATTTT. Its translation is CASSAEATQYF.

This clonotype was recorded many times. The chain uses TRBV7-2 and TRBJ2-7, with TRBD1 matching 8 bases. Germline values: CDR1 SGHTA, CDR2 FQGNSA. The CDR3 has 16 amino acids. The V segment lost 2 bases and the J segment 7 bases; nucleotides outside the gene matches: 13. The DNA of the CDR3 is TGTGCCAGCAGCTTACCCTACCGACAGGGGCCAGTTGAGCAGTACTTC. Translating gives CASSLPYRQGPVEQYF. Full variable domain (remainder filled in from reference TRBV7-2 and TRBJ2-7): GAGVSQSPSNKVTEKGKDVELRCDPISGHTALYWYRQSLGQGLEFLIYFQGNSAPDKSGLPSDRFSAERTGGSVSTLTIQRTQQEDSAVYLCASSLPYRQGPVEQYFGPGTRLTVT.

This clonotype was counted a few times. The CDR3 coding sequence is TGTGCCAGCAGCCCCGGCCCCGGCTGGGAGCAGTACTTC. Translating it yields CASSPGPGWEQYF. The chain recombines TRBV6-1 with TRBJ2-7; D uncertain. This CDR3 is 13 amino acids long. V lost 6 bases, J lost 7 bases, and 16 bases lay in between. CDR1 is MNHNS, CDR2 SASEGT, per germline.

Here the CDR3 reads CASSPLGAGGGTDTQYF. The CDR3 DNA follows: TGTGCCAGCAGCCCCCTCGGGGCAGGGGGGGGCACAGATACGCAGTATTTT. The rearrangement links TRBV7-9 to TRBJ2-3; D tentatively reads TRBD1 or TRBD2 (7 bases each). The V gene's germline CDR1 is SEHNR and CDR2 FQNEAQ (reference sequence). The ends were cut back, 5 bases at V and 1 base at J, with 19 bases in the middle. The CDR3 runs to 17 residues.

The gene calls are TRBV30 and TRBJ1-6; the D is unclear. The V gene's germline CDR1 is GTSNPN and CDR2 SVGIG (reference sequence). The length of the CDR3 is 16 residues. V lost 0 bases, J lost 5 bases, and 14 bases lay in between. The CDR3 reads CAWSVRGEIHNSPLHF. CDR3 in DNA: TGTGCCTGGAGTGTACGTGGGGAGATACATAATTCACCCCTCCACTTT.

This clonotype appeared many times. The chain uses TRBV2 and TRBJ2-5; D might be TRBD1 or TRBD2, each matching 6 bases. Trimming took 2 bases from V and 2 from J, leaving 15 bases between them. CDR1 and CDR2 from the germline V gene are SNHLY and FYNNEI. CDR3 length equals 16 residues. CDR3 sequence: CASSERNQGGQETQYF. The CDR3 DNA reads as TGTGCCAGCAGTGAAAGGAACCAAGGGGGGCAAGAGACCCAGTACTTC.

This clonotype was detected many times. The V call is TRBV10-3, the J call TRBJ2-7; TRBD2 aligns across 9 bases. The V segment lost 1 base and the J segment 2 bases; nucleotides outside the gene matches: 0. Germline loops: CDR1 ENHRY, CDR2 SYGVKD. This CDR3 region has 14 residues. The CDR3 here is CAISELAGAYEQYF. The CDR3 bases are TGTGCCATCAGTGAGTTAGCGGGAGCCTACGAGCAGTACTTC.

The chain couples TRBV9 to TRBJ2-7; 7 nucleotides agree with TRBD1. With 0 bases clipped from V and 2 bases from J, the junction kept 5 bases outside the gene matches. The V gene's germline CDR1 is SGDLS and CDR2 YYNGEE. The CDR3 has 15 residues. CDR3 region: CASSVGGGRAYEQYF. CDR3 DNA: TGTGCCAGCAGCGTAGGAGGGGGCCGTGCCTACGAGCAGTACTTC.